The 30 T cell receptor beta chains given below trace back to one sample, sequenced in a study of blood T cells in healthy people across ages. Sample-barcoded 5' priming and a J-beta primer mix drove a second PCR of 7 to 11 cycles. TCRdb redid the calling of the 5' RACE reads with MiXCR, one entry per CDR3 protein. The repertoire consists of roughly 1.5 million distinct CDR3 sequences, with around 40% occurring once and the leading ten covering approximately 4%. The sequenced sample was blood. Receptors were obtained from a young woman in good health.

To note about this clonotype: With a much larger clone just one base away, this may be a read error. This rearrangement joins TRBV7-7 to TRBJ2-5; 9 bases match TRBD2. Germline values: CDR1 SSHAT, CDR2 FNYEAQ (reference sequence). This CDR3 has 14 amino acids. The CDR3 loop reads CASSPSGMREAQYF. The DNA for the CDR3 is TGTGCTAGCAGCCCTAGCGGGATGCGAGAGGCCCAGTACTTC.

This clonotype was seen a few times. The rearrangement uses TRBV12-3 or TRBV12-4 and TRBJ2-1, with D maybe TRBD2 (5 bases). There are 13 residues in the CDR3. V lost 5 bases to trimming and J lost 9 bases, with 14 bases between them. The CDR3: CASSTLDFPEQFF. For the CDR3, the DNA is TGTGCCAGCAGTACCTTGGACTTTCCTGAGCAGTTCTTC.

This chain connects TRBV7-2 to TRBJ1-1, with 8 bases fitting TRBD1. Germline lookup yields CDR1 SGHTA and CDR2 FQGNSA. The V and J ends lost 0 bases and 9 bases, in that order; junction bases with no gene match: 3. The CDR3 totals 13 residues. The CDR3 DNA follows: TGTGCCAGCAGCTTAGCCCGCAGGGGGCAAGCTTTCTTT. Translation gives CASSLARRGQAFF.

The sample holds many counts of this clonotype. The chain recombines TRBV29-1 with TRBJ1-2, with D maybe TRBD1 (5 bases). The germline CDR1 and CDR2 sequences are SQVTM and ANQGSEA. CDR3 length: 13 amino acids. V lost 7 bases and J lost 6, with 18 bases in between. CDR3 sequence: CSAGDVLKHGYTF. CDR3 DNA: TGCAGCGCTGGGGACGTCCTCAAGCATGGCTACACCTTC.

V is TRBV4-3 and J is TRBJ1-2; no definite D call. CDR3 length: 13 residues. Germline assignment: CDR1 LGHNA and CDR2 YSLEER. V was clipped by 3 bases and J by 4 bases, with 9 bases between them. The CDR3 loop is CASSQSTSYGYTF. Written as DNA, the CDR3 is TGCGCCAGCAGCCAGAGTACGTCCTATGGCTACACCTTC.

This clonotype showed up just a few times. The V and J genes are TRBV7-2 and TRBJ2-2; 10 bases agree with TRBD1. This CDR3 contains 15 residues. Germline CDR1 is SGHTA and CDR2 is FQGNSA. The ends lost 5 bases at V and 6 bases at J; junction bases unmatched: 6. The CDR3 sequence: CASSAGTGVSGELFF. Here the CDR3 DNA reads TGTGCCAGCAGCGCCGGGACAGGGGTATCCGGGGAGCTGTTTTTT.

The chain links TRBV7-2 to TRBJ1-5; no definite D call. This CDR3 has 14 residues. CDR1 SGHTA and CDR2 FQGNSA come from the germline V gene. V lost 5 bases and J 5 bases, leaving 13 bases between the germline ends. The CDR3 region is CASSRSDGYQPQHF. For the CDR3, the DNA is TGTGCCAGCAGCCGATCCGACGGGTATCAGCCCCAGCATTTT.

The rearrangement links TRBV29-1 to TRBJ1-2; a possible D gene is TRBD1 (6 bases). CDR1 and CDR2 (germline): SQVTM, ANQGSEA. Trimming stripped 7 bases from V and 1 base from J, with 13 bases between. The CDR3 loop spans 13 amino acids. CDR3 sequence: CSDAAGDNYGYTF. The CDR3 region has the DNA TGCAGCGACGCCGCAGGGGATAACTATGGCTACACCTTC.

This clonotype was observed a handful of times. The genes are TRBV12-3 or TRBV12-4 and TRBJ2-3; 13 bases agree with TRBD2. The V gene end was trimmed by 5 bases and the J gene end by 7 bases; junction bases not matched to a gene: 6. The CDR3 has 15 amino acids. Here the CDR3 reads CASSPPGLAGNTQYF. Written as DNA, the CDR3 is TGTGCCAGCAGTCCTCCGGGACTAGCGGGGAATACGCAGTATTTT.

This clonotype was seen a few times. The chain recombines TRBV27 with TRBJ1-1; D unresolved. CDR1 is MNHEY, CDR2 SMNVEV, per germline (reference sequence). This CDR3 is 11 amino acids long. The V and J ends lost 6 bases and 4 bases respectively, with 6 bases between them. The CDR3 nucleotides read TGTGCCAGCAGGACGAGCACTGAAGCTTTCTTT. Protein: CASRTSTEAFF.

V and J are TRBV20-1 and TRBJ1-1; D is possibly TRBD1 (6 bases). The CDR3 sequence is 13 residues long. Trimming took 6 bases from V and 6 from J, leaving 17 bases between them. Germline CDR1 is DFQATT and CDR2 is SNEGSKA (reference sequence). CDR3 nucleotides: TGCAGTGCCGCAGGGGACCTTAAGGCTGAAGCTTTCTTT. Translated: CSAAGDLKAEAFF.

The CDR3 reads CASSTTGGEQFF. The CDR3 nucleotides are TGTGCCAGCTCGACGACAGGTGGTGAGCAGTTCTTC. The rearrangement links TRBV18 to TRBJ2-1; D might be TRBD1 (6 bases). Germline assignment: CDR1 KGHSH and CDR2 LQKENI. This CDR3 spans 12 amino acids. Between the trimmed V and J ends, which lost 6 bases and 9 bases, there was a span of 12 bases.

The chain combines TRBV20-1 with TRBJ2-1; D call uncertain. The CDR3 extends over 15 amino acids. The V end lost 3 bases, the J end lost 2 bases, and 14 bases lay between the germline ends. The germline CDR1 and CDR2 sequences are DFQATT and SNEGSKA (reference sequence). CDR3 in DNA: TGCAGTGCTAGTATTTTAGCCCCTACCTACAATGAGCAGTTCTTC. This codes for CSASILAPTYNEQFF.

DNA for the CDR3: TGCAGCGTTGGGGGACGGCAAGCTTTGGGCTACACCTTC. Its translation: CSVGGRQALGYTF. The genes are TRBV29-1 and TRBJ1-2; D is possibly TRBD1 (5 bases). The V gene's germline CDR1 is SQVTM and CDR2 ANQGSEA. This CDR3 is 13 amino acids long. V lost 4 bases, J lost 8 bases, and 17 bases lay in between.

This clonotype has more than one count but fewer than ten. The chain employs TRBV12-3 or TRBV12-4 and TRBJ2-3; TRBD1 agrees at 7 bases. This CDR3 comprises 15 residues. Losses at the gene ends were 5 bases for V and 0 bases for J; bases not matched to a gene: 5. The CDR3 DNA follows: TGTGCCAGCAGTGACAGGGTCCCTAGCACAGATACGCAGTATTTT. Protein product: CASSDRVPSTDTQYF.

In nucleotides, the CDR3 is TGTGCCAGCGGCCGGACAGGGGGCTCTTCTGAGCAGTTCTTC. This gives the protein CASGRTGGSSEQFF. The V gene is TRBV27, the J gene TRBJ2-1; 11 nucleotides match TRBD1. V trimming: 8 bases; J trimming: 9 bases; junction bases outside the gene matches: 9. The CDR3 consists of 14 residues. CDR1 and CDR2 from the germline V gene are MNHEY and SMNVEV (reference sequence).

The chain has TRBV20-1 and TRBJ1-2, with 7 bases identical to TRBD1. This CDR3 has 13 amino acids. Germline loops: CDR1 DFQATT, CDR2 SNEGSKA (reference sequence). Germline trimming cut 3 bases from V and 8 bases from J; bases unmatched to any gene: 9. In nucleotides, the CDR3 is TGCAGTGCTAGCGAGACAGGGTTTAACGGCTACACCTTC. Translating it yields CSASETGFNGYTF.

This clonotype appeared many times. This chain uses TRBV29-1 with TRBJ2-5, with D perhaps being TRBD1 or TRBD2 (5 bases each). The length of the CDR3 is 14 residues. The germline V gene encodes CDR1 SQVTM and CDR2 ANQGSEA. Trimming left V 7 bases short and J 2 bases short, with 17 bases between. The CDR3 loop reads CSAPGPYGQETQYF. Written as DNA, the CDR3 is TGCAGCGCCCCGGGACCATATGGACAAGAGACCCAGTACTTC.

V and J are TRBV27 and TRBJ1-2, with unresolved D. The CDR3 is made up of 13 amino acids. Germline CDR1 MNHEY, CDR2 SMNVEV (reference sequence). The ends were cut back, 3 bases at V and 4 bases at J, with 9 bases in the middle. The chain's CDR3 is CASSFKGGYGYTF. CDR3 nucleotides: TGTGCCAGCAGTTTTAAAGGTGGCTATGGCTACACCTTC.

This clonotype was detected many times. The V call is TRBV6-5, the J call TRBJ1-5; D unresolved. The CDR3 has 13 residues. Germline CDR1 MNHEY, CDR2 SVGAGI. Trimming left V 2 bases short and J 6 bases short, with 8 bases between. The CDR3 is CASSYDRAQPQHF. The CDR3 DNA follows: TGTGCCAGCAGTTACGATCGGGCTCAGCCCCAGCATTTT.

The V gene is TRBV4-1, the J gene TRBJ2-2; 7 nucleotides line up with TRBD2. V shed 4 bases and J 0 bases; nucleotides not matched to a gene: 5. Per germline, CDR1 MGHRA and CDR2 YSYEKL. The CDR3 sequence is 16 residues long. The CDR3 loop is CASSPTGGTNTGELFF. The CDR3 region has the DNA TGCGCCAGCAGCCCAACCGGGGGGACGAACACCGGGGAGCTGTTTTTT.

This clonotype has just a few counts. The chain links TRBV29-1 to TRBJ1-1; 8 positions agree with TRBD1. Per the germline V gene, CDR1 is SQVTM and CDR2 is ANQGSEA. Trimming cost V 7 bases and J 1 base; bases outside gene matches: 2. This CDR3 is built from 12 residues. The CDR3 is CSAGTGNTEAFF. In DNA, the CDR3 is TGCAGCGCCGGGACAGGGAACACTGAAGCTTTCTTT.

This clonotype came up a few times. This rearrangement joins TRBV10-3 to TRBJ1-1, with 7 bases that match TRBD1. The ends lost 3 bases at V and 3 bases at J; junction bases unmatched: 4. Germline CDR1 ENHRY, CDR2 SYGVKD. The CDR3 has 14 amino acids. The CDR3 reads CAISDSGGDTEAFF. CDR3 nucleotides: TGTGCCATCAGTGACTCAGGGGGGGACACTGAAGCTTTCTTT.

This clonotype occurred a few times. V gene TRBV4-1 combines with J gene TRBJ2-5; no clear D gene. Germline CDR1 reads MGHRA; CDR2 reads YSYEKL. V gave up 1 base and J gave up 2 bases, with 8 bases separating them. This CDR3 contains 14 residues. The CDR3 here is CASSQVGSQETQYF. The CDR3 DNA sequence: TGCGCCAGCAGCCAAGTGGGGTCTCAAGAGACCCAGTACTTC.

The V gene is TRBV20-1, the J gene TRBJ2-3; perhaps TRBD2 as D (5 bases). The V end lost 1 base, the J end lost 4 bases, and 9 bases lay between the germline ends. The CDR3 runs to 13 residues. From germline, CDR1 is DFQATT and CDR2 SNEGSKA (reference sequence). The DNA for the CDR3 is TGCAGTGCTAGAGGCCTGGGAGCAGATACGCAGTATTTT. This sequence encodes CSARGLGADTQYF.

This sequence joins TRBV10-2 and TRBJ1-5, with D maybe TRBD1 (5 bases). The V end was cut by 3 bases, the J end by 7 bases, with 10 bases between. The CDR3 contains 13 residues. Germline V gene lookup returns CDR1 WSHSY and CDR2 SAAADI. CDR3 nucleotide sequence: TGCGCCAGCAGTGACAGGGAATGGCAGCCCCAGCATTTT. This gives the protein CASSDREWQPQHF.

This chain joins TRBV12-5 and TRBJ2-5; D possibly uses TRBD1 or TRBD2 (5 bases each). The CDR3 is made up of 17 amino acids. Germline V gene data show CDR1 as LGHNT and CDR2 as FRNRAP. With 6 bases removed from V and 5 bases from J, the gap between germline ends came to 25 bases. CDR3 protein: CASGTVGKAGDVETQYF. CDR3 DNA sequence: TGTGCTAGTGGAACTGTAGGGAAAGCTGGGGACGTGGAGACCCAGTACTTC.

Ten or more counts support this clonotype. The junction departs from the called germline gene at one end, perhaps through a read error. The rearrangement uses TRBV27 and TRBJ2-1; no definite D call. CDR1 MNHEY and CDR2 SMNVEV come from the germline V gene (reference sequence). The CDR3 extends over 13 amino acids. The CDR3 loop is CASSLFSYNEQFF. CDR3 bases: TGCGCCAGCAGCTTGTTCTCCTACAATGAGCAGTTCTTC.

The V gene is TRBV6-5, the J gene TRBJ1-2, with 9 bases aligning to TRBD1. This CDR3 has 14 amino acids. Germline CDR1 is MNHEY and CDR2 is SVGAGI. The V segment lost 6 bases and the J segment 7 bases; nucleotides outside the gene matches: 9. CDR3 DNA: TGTGCCAGCAGATTTACAGGGGGCCTGTTTGGCTACACCTTC. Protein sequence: CASRFTGGLFGYTF.

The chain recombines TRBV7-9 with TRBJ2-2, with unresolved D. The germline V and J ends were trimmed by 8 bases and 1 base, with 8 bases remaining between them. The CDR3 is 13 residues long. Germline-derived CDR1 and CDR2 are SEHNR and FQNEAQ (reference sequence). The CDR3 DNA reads TGTGCCAGCCAACCAGTGAACACCGGGGAGCTGTTTTTT. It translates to CASQPVNTGELFF.